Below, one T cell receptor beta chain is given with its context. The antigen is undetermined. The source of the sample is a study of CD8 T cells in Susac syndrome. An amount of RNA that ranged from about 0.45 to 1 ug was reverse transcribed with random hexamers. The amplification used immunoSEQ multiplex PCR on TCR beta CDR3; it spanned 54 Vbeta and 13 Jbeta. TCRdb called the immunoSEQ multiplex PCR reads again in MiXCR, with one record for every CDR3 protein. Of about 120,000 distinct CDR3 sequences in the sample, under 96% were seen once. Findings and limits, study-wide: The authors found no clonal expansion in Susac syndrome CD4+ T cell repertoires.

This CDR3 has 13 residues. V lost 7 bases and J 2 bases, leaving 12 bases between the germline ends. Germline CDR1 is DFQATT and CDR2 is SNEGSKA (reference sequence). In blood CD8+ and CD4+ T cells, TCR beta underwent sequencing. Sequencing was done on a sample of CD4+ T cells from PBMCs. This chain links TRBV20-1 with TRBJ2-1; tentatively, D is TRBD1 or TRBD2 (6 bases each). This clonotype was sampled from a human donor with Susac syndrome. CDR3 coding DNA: TGCAGTGTTGGGGGGCGCACCTACAATGAGCAGTTCTTC. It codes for CSVGGRTYNEQFF.